The present T cell receptor (beta chain) was sequenced within a study of CD8 T cells in Susac syndrome. Germline values: CDR1 SGHAT, CDR2 FQNNGV. The CDR3 sequence is 13 residues long. Trimming pared 5 bases from V and 2 bases from J, leaving 7 bases between. An amount of RNA that ranged from roughly 0.5 to 1 ug was reverse transcribed with random hexamers. TCRdb itself ran the immunoSEQ multiplex PCR reads through MiXCR, one entry per CDR3 protein. Among 200,000 or so distinct CDR3 sequences listed, around 96% were seen once. The chain couples TRBV11-2 to TRBJ1-3; no definite D call. The sequencing input was CD4+ T cells from PBMCs. The TCR sequence derives from a human donor with multiple sclerosis. CDR3 in DNA: TGTGCCAGCAGCAGCGGGACTGGAAACACCATATATTTT. It specifies CASSSGTGNTIYF.